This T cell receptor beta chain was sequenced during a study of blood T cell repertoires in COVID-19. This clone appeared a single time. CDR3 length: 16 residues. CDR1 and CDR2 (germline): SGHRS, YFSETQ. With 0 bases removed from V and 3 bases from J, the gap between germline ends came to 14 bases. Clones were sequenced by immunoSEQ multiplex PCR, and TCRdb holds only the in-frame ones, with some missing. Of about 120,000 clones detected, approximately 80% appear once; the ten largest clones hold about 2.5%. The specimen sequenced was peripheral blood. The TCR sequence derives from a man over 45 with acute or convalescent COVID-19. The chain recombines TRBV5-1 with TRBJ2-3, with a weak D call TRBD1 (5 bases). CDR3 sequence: CASSLAQGGETDTQYF. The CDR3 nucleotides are TGCGCCAGCAGCTTGGCTCAGGGCGGTGAGACAGATACGCAGTATTTT.